This TCR beta chain was captured in a study of identifying expanded T cells in peripheral blood. This table comes from immunoSEQ multiplex PCR, and its TCRdb copy is limited to in-frame clones, with some not included. The sample consists of 130,000 or so clones, more than 75% of them appearing once. CDR3 length: 16 amino acids. J lost 9 bases, V lost 0 bases, and 6 bases had no gene match. The germline gives CDR1 MNHEY, CDR2 SVGAGI. The V gene is TRBV6-5, the J gene TRBJ1-6; TRBD1 aligns across 9 bases. This sequence was found in a person aged 18 to 75 in good health. Sequencing used blood. CDR3 DNA sequence: TGTGCCAGCAGTTACTCGTCCGGGACAGGGCGTTCACCCCTCCACTTT. The encoded protein is CASSYSSGTGRSPLHF.